This T cell receptor (beta chain) was sequenced for a study of radiation and T cells in renal cell carcinoma. The count of this clone is one. Its antigen is as yet unknown. The junction shows a germline mismatch at one end, possibly a read error. The CDR3 is 13 amino acids. Germline V gene data show CDR1 as WSHSY and CDR2 as SAAADI. Time point in this sample: baseline pretreatment blood. The treatment denotes: 15 Gy SBRT to primary tumor, nephrectomy 4 weeks later. This renal cell carcinoma was of the clear cell type. Sequencing used immunoSEQ multiplex PCR; TCRdb keeps in-frame clones, though not all of them. Found here are 50,000 to 75,000 clones, 78% of them singletons; the top ten hold approximately 7%. General study findings and limits: From baseline, blood top tumor clonotypes peaked at 2 weeks post-radiation.

The origin of this receptor is a man in his sixties with renal cell carcinoma. The V call is TRBV10-2, the J call TRBJ1-1; D unclear. Specimen: blood, collected from a patient whose treatment included radiotherapy and nephrectomy. CDR3 DNA sequence: TGCGCCAGCAGCGAGTCCCGGAACACTGAAGCTTTCTTT. Amino acids: CASSESRNTEAFF.